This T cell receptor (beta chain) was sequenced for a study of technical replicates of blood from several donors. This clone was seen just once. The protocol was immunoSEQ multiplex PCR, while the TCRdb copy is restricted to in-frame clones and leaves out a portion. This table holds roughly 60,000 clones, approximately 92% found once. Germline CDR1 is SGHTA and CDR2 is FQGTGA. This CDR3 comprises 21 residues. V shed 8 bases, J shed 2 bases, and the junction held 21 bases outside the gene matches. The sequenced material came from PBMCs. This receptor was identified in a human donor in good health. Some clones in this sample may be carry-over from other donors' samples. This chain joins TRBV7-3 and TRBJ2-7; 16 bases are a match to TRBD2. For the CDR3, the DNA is TGTGCCAGCCCGACCTACCTGCCGGGACTAGCGGGAGGGCCCGCAACCTACGAGCAGTACTTC. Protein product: CASPTYLPGLAGGPATYEQYF.